This record looks at one T cell receptor beta chain sequence and its context. Its antigen is still unknown. PCR employed 60 Vbeta and 13 Jbeta primers. Libraries were prepared by immunoSEQ multiplex PCR; TCRdb keeps only in-frame clonotypes and omits some of them. The table shows roughly 240,000 clones, with roughly 84% occurring only once. This sample stems from a study of cytomegalovirus exposure and HLA in healthy donors. Study context: About 85 million unique TCRs from HLA-typed donors were held in an early release of data. General study points: Association with HLA alleles at 0.05 false discovery rate was found for 16,951 TCR beta sequences in a later analysis. Analyses of presence and absence presupposed an approximately uniform sequencing depth across donors. An apparent linkage of common viral pathogens to several of the most significant clusters emerged in a later analysis.

The germline V gene has CDR1 SGHRS and CDR2 YFSETQ. The CDR3 totals 18 residues. The V segment lost 3 bases and the J segment 2 bases; nucleotides outside the gene matches: 8. The chain uses TRBV5-1 and TRBJ2-1; 13 bases align to TRBD2. The source is a girl aged 2 to 9 in good health and CMV-seronegative. The sequenced sample was PBMCs. The CDR3, as DNA: TGCGCCAGCAGCTACGGACTAGCGGGAGAGTACGCCTACAATGAGCAGTTCTTC. Amino acids: CASSYGLAGEYAYNEQFF.